This T cell receptor beta chain was identified during a study of technical replicates of blood from a few donors. Only in-frame clones appear in the TCRdb table, and some are missing; sequencing was by immunoSEQ multiplex PCR. The profile covers about 79,000 clones, with more than 85% appearing a single time and about 0.35% taken by the ten largest. Germline CDR1 is MGHRA and CDR2 is YSYEKL. CDR3 length: 15 residues. V dropped 1 base and J dropped 7; count of bases not matched to a gene: 7. This clone appeared once. This receptor was identified in a human donor in good health. Some clones in this sample may be carry-over from other donors' samples. This sequence joins TRBV4-1 and TRBJ1-1, with 9 positions matching TRBD1. Source material: T cells isolated from PBMCs. The CDR3 DNA reads as TGCGCCAGCAGCCAAGCTGGACAGGGGATAGGTGAAGCTTTCTTT. It codes for CASSQAGQGIGEAFF.